This is a list of T cell receptor beta chains from one sample in a study of CD8+CD57+ T cells in acquired aplastic anemia. TCRdb redid the calling of the reads with MiXCR, one entry per CDR3 protein. The sample has a few hundred thousand distinct CDR3 sequences; around 60% are singletons. The sequencing input was sorted CD4+, CD8+, or CD8+CD57+ T cells (not recorded which) from PBMCs. These TCRs come from a human donor with severe aplastic anemia or a healthy control (not recorded which). The CDR3 runs from the conserved cysteine through the conserved F or W. A D gene is named only where the DNA matches it firmly. Where a row states a size, it is once, few, many or the class of an expanded clone; other rows omit it.

d_gene,j_gene,abundance,v_gene,len,CDR3aa,CDR3nt
NA,TRBJ2-2,many,TRBV5-1,16,CASSLPRDTLTGELFF,TGCGCCAGCAGCTTGCCCCGGGACACCCTGACCGGGGAGCTGTTTTTT
TRBD2,TRBJ2-3,NA,TRBV7-3,15,CASSYPSGRRETQYF,TGTGCCAGCAGCTACCCTAGCGGGAGAAGGGAAACGCAGTATTTT
NA,TRBJ1-4,NA,TRBV7-8,12,CASSRSGEKLFF,TGTGCCAGCAGCCGTTCGGGGGAAAAACTGTTTTTT
NA,TRBJ2-3,NA,TRBV5-1,14,CASRASGLADTQYF,TGCGCCAGTAGGGCATCGGGGTTGGCCGATACGCAGTATTTT
NA,TRBJ2-5,NA,TRBV6-5,13,CASSYSSAGAQYF,TGTGCCAGCAGTTACTCGAGTGCAGGGGCCCAGTACTTC
NA,TRBJ2-3,NA,TRBV15,12,CATSRATDTQYF,TGTGCCACCAGCAGAGCCACAGATACGCAGTATTTT
NA,TRBJ1-4,NA,TRBV15,15,CATSRDLGVNEKLFF,TGTGCCACCAGCAGAGATCTAGGAGTAAATGAAAAACTGTTTTTT
NA,TRBJ1-6,many,TRBV30,14,CAWSVLGRTSPLHF,TGTGCCTGGAGTGTACTAGGTCGAACTTCACCCCTCCACTTT
NA,TRBJ2-1,many,TRBV15,14,CATSRDRWGNEQFF,TGTGCCACCAGCAGAGATCGGTGGGGCAATGAGCAGTTCTTC
NA,TRBJ2-5,NA,TRBV4-3,14,CASSPGVSQETQYF,TGCGCCAGCAGCCCTGGGGTGAGCCAAGAGACCCAGTACTTC
NA,TRBJ1-2,NA,TRBV20-1,13,CSAQRGGPYGYTF,TGCAGTGCCCAGAGAGGAGGACCGTATGGCTACACCTTC
TRBD1,TRBJ2-1,NA,TRBV29-1,16,CSASIPGQLRSNEQFF,TGCAGCGCTTCGATTCCGGGACAGTTGCGTAGCAATGAGCAGTTCTTC
NA,TRBJ1-3,NA,TRBV3-1,17,CASRNGAGDRSGNTIYF,TGTGCCAGCAGAAACGGGGCAGGGGATCGCTCTGGAAACACCATATATTTT
NA,TRBJ1-4,once,TRBV7-2,15,CASTVWRGTNEKLFF,TGTGCCAGCACCGTTTGGAGGGGAACTAATGAAAAACTGTTTTTT
TRBD1,TRBJ2-3,few,TRBV7-6,14,CASSPDRAKVTQYF,TGTGCCAGCAGCCCCGACAGGGCTAAGGTTACGCAGTATTTT
TRBD1,TRBJ1-6,NA,TRBV2,15,CASRPGQGANSPLHF,TGTGCCAGCAGACCGGGACAGGGGGCCAATTCACCCCTCCACTTT
TRBD2,TRBJ2-1,NA,TRBV7-6,19,CASSLVGKRASGAYNEQFF,TGTGCCAGCAGCTTAGTGGGGAAGCGGGCTAGCGGGGCATACAATGAGCAGTTCTTC
TRBD1,TRBJ2-3,few,TRBV20-1,16,CSARDAGTGLTDTQYF,TGCAGTGCTAGAGACGCCGGGACAGGCCTCACAGATACGCAGTATTTT
TRBD1,TRBJ2-6,many,TRBV4-3,18,CASSQDGTGDSGANVLTF,TGCGCCAGCAGCCAAGACGGGACAGGGGACTCTGGGGCCAACGTCCTGACTTTC
TRBD1,TRBJ1-2,NA,TRBV5-1,13,CASSAGQGGGYTF,TGCGCCAGCAGCGCCGGACAGGGAGGTGGCTACACCTTC
TRBD1,TRBJ2-7,NA,TRBV2,14,CAGGYRGWAGEQYF,TGTGCCGGGGGCTACAGGGGATGGGCCGGGGAGCAGTACTTC
NA,TRBJ1-1,NA,TRBV3-1,13,CASSLGPISEAFF,TGTGCCAGCAGCCTCGGACCGATCTCTGAAGCTTTCTTT
NA,TRBJ1-1,NA,TRBV6-5,13,CASSPRAALGAFF,TGTGCCAGCAGCCCCCGTGCAGCGTTGGGAGCTTTCTTT
NA,TRBJ1-2,few,TRBV7-9,13,CASSLRSEDGYTF,TGTGCCAGCAGCCTTCGTTCGGAAGATGGCTACACCTTC
TRBD1,TRBJ1-5,many,TRBV7-2,17,CASSTGQESYSNQPQHF,TGTGCCAGCAGCACAGGACAGGAGTCATATAGCAATCAGCCCCAGCATTTT
TRBD1,TRBJ2-7,NA,TRBV12-3/TRBV12-4,14,CASSLRRGPNEQYF,TGTGCCAGCAGTTTACGCAGGGGGCCTAACGAGCAGTACTTC
NA,TRBJ1-5,many,TRBV19,16,CASSIGGGGVGAPQHF,TGTGCCAGTAGTATAGGCGGCGGGGGCGTAGGAGCGCCCCAGCATTTT
NA,TRBJ2-1,few,TRBV2,12,CASSGGANEQFF,TGTGCCAGCAGTGGTGGGGCAAATGAGCAGTTCTTC
NA,TRBJ2-7,NA,TRBV15,14,CATSVHRDTYEQYF,TGTGCCACCAGCGTCCACAGGGACACCTACGAGCAGTACTTC
NA,TRBJ1-5,NA,TRBV19,16,CASGMGKAGDNQPQHF,TGTGCCAGTGGTATGGGAAAGGCAGGAGACAATCAGCCCCAGCATTTT
NA,TRBJ2-7,NA,TRBV7-9,14,CASSQVEEAYEQYF,TGCGCCAGCAGCCAAGTCGAGGAAGCATACGAGCAGTACTTC
NA,TRBJ2-3,NA,TRBV29-1,15,CSVDHLGSSTDTQYF,TGCAGCGTTGACCATTTGGGGAGCAGCACAGATACGCAGTATTTT
TRBD1,TRBJ1-2,NA,TRBV5-1,18,CASREPGQPRFGNYGYTF,TGCGCCAGCAGGGAACCGGGACAGCCGAGATTTGGCAACTATGGCTACACCTTC
NA,TRBJ2-7,many,TRBV20-1,14,CSARDPGTSYEQYF,TGCAGTGCTAGAGATCCCGGGACAAGCTACGAGCAGTACTTC
NA,TRBJ1-3,NA,TRBV20-1,11,CSAEGQGTIYF,TGCAGTGCTGAGGGGCAGGGCACCATATATTTT
NA,TRBJ1-6,many,TRBV5-1,15,CASSLSPAAGSPLHF,TGCGCCAGCAGCCTATCCCCAGCGGCAGGTTCACCCCTCCACTTT
NA,TRBJ2-7,few,TRBV10-2,13,CASSEGTDYEQYF,TGCGCCAGCAGTGAGGGGACCGACTACGAGCAGTACTTC
NA,TRBJ1-6,NA,TRBV2,13,CASSEVGGSPLHF,TGTGCCAGCAGTGAAGTGGGGGGTTCACCCCTCCACTTT
TRBD1,TRBJ2-7,NA,TRBV7-8,14,CASRPRQGSYEQYF,TGTGCCAGCAGACCTAGACAGGGCTCCTACGAGCAGTACTTC
TRBD1,TRBJ2-7,NA,TRBV5-6,15,CASSWTGGAFRGQYF,TGTGCCAGCAGCTGGACAGGGGGCGCGTTCCGAGGGCAGTACTTC
NA,TRBJ2-6,NA,TRBV7-3,13,CASSFYGANVLTF,TGTGCCAGCAGCTTTTATGGGGCCAACGTCCTGACTTTC
TRBD2,TRBJ2-5,few,TRBV20-1,13,CSAWGGAAGTQYF,TGCAGTGCTTGGGGGGGAGCTGCCGGGACCCAGTACTTC